The 19 T cell receptor beta chains listed next were all sequenced from one sample in a study of PD-1 blockade in classical Hodgkin lymphoma. Profiling relied on immunoSEQ multiplex PCR, and the TCRdb table lists in-frame clones only, not all of them. The sample yields some 17,000 clones, about 80% seen once. Autologous stem cell transplantation was followed by relapse in every patient, and brentuximab vedotin exposure varied. The specimen comprised peripheral blood mononuclear cells (PBMCs), sampled at baseline. The receptors come from a human donor with classical Hodgkin lymphoma.

The chain carries TRBV14 and TRBJ2-4; D not resolved. From germline, CDR1 is SGHDN and CDR2 FVKESK. The V end was cut by 0 bases, the J end by 9 bases, with 6 bases between. The CDR3 runs 12 residues. CDR3 amino acids: CASSQDRVIQYF. CDR3 nucleotide sequence: TGTGCCAGCAGCCAAGATCGAGTCATTCAGTACTTC.

This rearrangement joins TRBV7-2 to TRBJ2-1, with D unclear. V lost 3 bases to trimming and J lost 12 bases, with 18 bases between them. Germline-derived CDR1 and CDR2 are SGHTA and FQGNSA. The CDR3 length is 14 residues. The CDR3 sequence is CASSLGQRTGRQFF. The CDR3, as DNA: TGTGCCAGCAGCTTGGGTCAGAGAACTGGCCGGCAGTTCTTC.

CDR3 nucleotides: TGTGCCAGCAGCCCACGACTAGGCGGGGAGACCCAGTACTTC. This sequence encodes CASSPRLGGETQYF. This chain joins TRBV7-2 and TRBJ2-5, with D perhaps TRBD2 (6 bases). CDR1 and CDR2 (germline): SGHTA, FQGNSA. CDR3 length: 14 amino acids. The ends were cut back, 5 bases at V and 5 bases at J, with 15 bases in the middle.

V is TRBV4-2 and J is TRBJ2-1; D is undetermined. In germline, CDR1 is LGHNA, CDR2 YNFKEQ. V lost 0 bases and J 3 bases, leaving 9 bases between the germline ends. The CDR3 sequence is 15 residues long. CDR3 nucleotides: TGTGCCAGCAGCCAAGAATTGGCCAGCTACAATGAGCAGTTCTTC. Its translation is CASSQELASYNEQFF.

The CDR3 loop reads CASSLSQGNYGYTF. DNA for the CDR3: TGTGCCAGCAGCTTATCTCAGGGAAACTATGGCTACACCTTC. The chain uses TRBV7-2 and TRBJ1-2; tentatively, D is TRBD1 (5 bases). In germline, CDR1 is SGHTA, CDR2 FQGNSA. V was trimmed by 2 bases and J by 2 bases, leaving 9 bases between them. This CDR3 contains 14 residues.

The chain joins TRBV19 to TRBJ1-5; weak D call: TRBD1 (6 bases). Trimming cost V 3 bases and J 3 bases, with 12 bases left between them. CDR1 is LNHDA, CDR2 SQIVND, per germline (reference sequence). CDR3 length: 15 residues. CDR3 sequence (DNA): TGTGCCAGTAGTATCGCAGGGGAAAACAATCAGCCCCAGCATTTT. Amino acid sequence: CASSIAGENNQPQHF.

The chain couples TRBV7-9 to TRBJ2-1; 7 bases map to TRBD1. Germline CDR1 is SEHNR and CDR2 is FQNEAQ (reference sequence). Germline trimming cut 4 bases from V and 0 bases from J; bases unmatched to any gene: 6. The CDR3 runs 16 residues. CDR3 in DNA: TGTGCCAGCAGCTCCCGGACAGGCGGCTCCTACAATGAGCAGTTCTTC. Its protein product is CASSSRTGGSYNEQFF.

The chain employs TRBV4-1 and TRBJ1-1, with D maybe TRBD1 (5 bases). The V gene's germline CDR1 is MGHRA and CDR2 YSYEKL. Trimming took 0 bases from V and 6 from J, leaving 11 bases between them. CDR3 length equals 14 residues. CDR3 sequence: CASSQDGGIAEAFF. The CDR3 nucleotides are TGCGCCAGCAGCCAAGATGGGGGGATAGCTGAAGCTTTCTTT.

J is TRBJ2-2 and V is TRBV7-9; maybe TRBD1 (5 bases). Trimming took off 11 bases at V and 0 bases at J, with 13 bases between the two ends. This CDR3 spans 14 amino acids. Germline CDR1 and CDR2: SEHNR and FQNEAQ (reference sequence). The CDR3 spells CAHTQGTNTGELFF. CDR3 bases: TGTGCCCATACCCAGGGTACGAACACCGGGGAGCTGTTTTTT.

The chain joins TRBV11-2 to TRBJ2-1; 7 nucleotides match TRBD2. CDR3 size: 14 residues. The germline CDR1 and CDR2 sequences are SGHAT and FQNNGV. V lost 3 bases and J lost 7; bases outside the gene matches: 6. The CDR3 here is CASSFAGGRNEQFF. The DNA for the CDR3 is TGTGCCAGCAGCTTCGCTGGCGGGAGAAATGAGCAGTTCTTC.

V usage is TRBV5-4 and J usage is TRBJ2-2; 7 bases match TRBD1. From germline, CDR1 is SGHNT and CDR2 YYREEE (reference sequence). CDR3 length equals 15 residues. The V and J ends lost 4 bases and 6 bases, in that order; junction bases with no gene match: 9. As DNA, the CDR3 is TGTGCCAGCAGCCGTGACAGGGATCTGGCCGGGGAGCTGTTTTTT. This codes for CASSRDRDLAGELFF.

The rearrangement joins TRBV2 to TRBJ2-3, with D maybe TRBD1 (7 bases). The germline CDR1 and CDR2 sequences are SNHLY and FYNNEI. With 5 bases removed from V and 0 bases from J, the gap between germline ends came to 18 bases. CDR3 size: 17 residues. The CDR3 loop reads CASSPEGAGISTDTQYF. CDR3 DNA sequence: TGTGCCAGCAGTCCCGAGGGGGCGGGGATCAGCACAGATACGCAGTATTTT.

This clone was counted a few times. The chain couples TRBV7-9 to TRBJ2-3; D unresolved. CDR1 is SEHNR and CDR2 is FQNEAQ in the germline V gene (reference sequence). The CDR3 sequence is 12 residues long. Between the trimmed V and J ends, which lost 5 bases and 3 bases, there was a span of 6 bases. The CDR3 spells CASSLRTDTQYF. Here the CDR3 DNA reads TGTGCCAGCAGCCTCAGGACAGATACGCAGTATTTT.

The chain links TRBV10-3 to TRBJ1-1; D is undetermined. Germline loops: CDR1 ENHRY, CDR2 SYGVKD. Trimming pared 8 bases from V and 0 bases from J, leaving 10 bases between. The CDR3 runs to 13 residues. CDR3 region: CAIGESLNTEAFF. In DNA, the CDR3 is TGTGCCATCGGGGAGAGCTTGAACACTGAAGCTTTCTTT.

This chain links TRBV10-3 with TRBJ2-1, with TRBD2 matching over 8 bases. The CDR3 consists of 13 residues. J lost 2 bases, V lost 9 bases, and 3 bases had no gene match. Germline V gives CDR1 ENHRY, CDR2 SYGVKD. The chain's CDR3 is CAISSGPYNEQFF. CDR3 nucleotide sequence: TGTGCCATTTCTAGCGGGCCCTACAATGAGCAGTTCTTC.

The chain links TRBV19 to TRBJ2-7, with D tentatively TRBD2 (5 bases). Germline V CDR1 and CDR2: LNHDA, SQIVND (reference sequence). The CDR3 extends over 13 amino acids. Trimming cost V 5 bases and J 4 bases, with 12 bases left between them. CDR3 nucleotide sequence: TGTGCCAGTAGTTTGACGGGATTATACGAGCAGTACTTC. Its protein is CASSLTGLYEQYF.

In DNA form, the CDR3 reads TGTGCCAGCAGCACTAGCGGGAGAGCCAGGGATACGCAGTATTTT. Its protein is CASSTSGRARDTQYF. The chain combines TRBV7-9 with TRBJ2-3, with TRBD2 identical over 11 bases. Germline lookup yields CDR1 SEHNR and CDR2 FQNEAQ (reference sequence). The ends lost 5 bases at V and 6 bases at J; junction bases unmatched: 7. The CDR3 has 15 amino acids.

The chain employs TRBV6-5 and TRBJ2-7; D remains ambiguous. The CDR3 consists of 12 residues. Germline CDR1 and CDR2: MNHEY and SVGAGI. V shed 6 bases and J shed 5 bases, with 11 bases lying between them. The CDR3 DNA is TGTGCCAGCAGGTCCAGGTTCCACGAGCAGTACTTC. It specifies CASRSRFHEQYF.

This chain's CDR3 is CASSQEMMLEGETQYF. The CDR3 coding sequence is TGCGCCAGCAGCCAAGAAATGATGCTCGAAGGGGAGACCCAGTACTTC. The chain joins TRBV4-3 to TRBJ2-5; D unclear. The CDR3 runs to 16 residues. V lost 0 bases, J lost 5 bases, and 16 bases lay in between. Germline V gives CDR1 LGHNA, CDR2 YSLEER.